The 22 T cell receptor beta chains below all came from one sample that was sequenced in a study of blood T cell repertoires in COVID-19. TCRdb keeps only in-frame clones here, not all; method: immunoSEQ multiplex PCR. The sample contains about 100,000 clones, around nine tenths of which appear only once. Sequenced sample: peripheral blood. All receptors derive from a human donor in a cohort sampled during active COVID-19.

The rearrangement uses TRBV15 and TRBJ1-2; TRBD1 is a possible D gene (6 bases). The CDR3 consists of 13 residues. Trimming removed 5 bases at V and 4 bases at J, with 11 bases between. CDR1 LNHNV and CDR2 YYDKDF come from the germline V gene (reference sequence). This chain's CDR3 is CATSRDKSYGYTF. The CDR3 DNA is TGTGCCACCAGCCGGGACAAGAGCTATGGCTACACCTTC.

The chain links TRBV7-2 to TRBJ1-2; D ambiguous. Germline CDR1 and CDR2: SGHTA and FQGNSA. CDR3 length equals 12 residues. Trimming removed 5 bases from V and 6 bases from J, with 10 bases in between. The CDR3 nucleotides read TGTGCCAGCAGCCCCGACATTGATGGCTACACCTTC. This encodes CASSPDIDGYTF.

The genes are TRBV29-1 and TRBJ1-1; TRBD1 matches at 7 bases. With 6 bases clipped from V and 0 bases from J, the junction kept 7 bases outside the gene matches. The CDR3 spans 14 residues. Germline V gene sequence: CDR1 SQVTM, CDR2 ANQGSEA. The CDR3 bases are TGCAGCGTGGAACTGGGACAGATGAACACTGAAGCTTTCTTT. It codes for CSVELGQMNTEAFF. The full variable domain, with the rest looked up from reference TRBV29-1 and TRBJ1-1, is SAVISQKPSRDICQRGTSLTIQCQVDSQVTMMFWYRQQPGQSLTLIATANQGSEATYESGFVIDKFPISRPNLTFSTLTVSNMSPEDSSIYLCSVELGQMNTEAFFGQGTRLTVV.

This chain joins TRBV5-1 and TRBJ2-2, with a tentative D call TRBD2 (5 bases). The CDR3 loop spans 15 amino acids. Germline V CDR1 and CDR2: SGHRS, YFSETQ. V was pared by 3 bases and J by 5 bases, with 14 bases between. The CDR3 loop reads CASSSGVIGTGELFF. Here the CDR3 DNA reads TGCGCCAGCAGCTCCGGGGTGATCGGTACCGGGGAGCTGTTTTTT.

This clone was counted a single time. The V gene is TRBV9, the J gene TRBJ2-3; TRBD2 aligns across 8 bases. The germline V gene encodes CDR1 SGDLS and CDR2 YYNGEE. After removal of 2 bases from V and 3 bases from J, the junction contained 5 bases not matched to a gene. The CDR3 has 15 amino acids. CDR3 in DNA: TGTGCCAGCAGCGTGAGCGGGAGTGCGACAGATACGCAGTATTTT. As protein: CASSVSGSATDTQYF.

The rearrangement links TRBV11-2 to TRBJ2-7, with 7 positions matching TRBD1. V shed 5 bases, J shed 3 bases, and the junction held 13 bases outside the gene matches. The CDR3 has 16 residues. CDR1 and CDR2 (germline): SGHAT, FQNNGV. CDR3 DNA sequence: TGTGCCAGCAGCATCCCCCAAAAGTGGGACAGCTACGAGCAGTACTTC. Translated: CASSIPQKWDSYEQYF.

The rearrangement links TRBV6-5 to TRBJ2-7; D may be TRBD1 (5 bases). The CDR3 runs 13 residues. The germline CDR1 and CDR2 sequences are MNHEY and SVGAGI. V was shortened by 6 bases and J by 4 bases, with 13 bases between the two germline ends. The DNA of the CDR3 is TGTGCCAGCAGCTCGGCGGCAGGGTACGAGCAGTACTTC. Its translation is CASSSAAGYEQYF.

V usage is TRBV4-2 and J usage is TRBJ2-3; tentatively, D is TRBD2 (6 bases). Looked up from germline, CDR1 is LGHNA and CDR2 is YNFKEQ. V lost 2 bases to trimming and J lost 2 bases, with 8 bases between them. The CDR3 extends over 14 amino acids. The CDR3 region is CASSQPGDTDTQYF. The CDR3 region has the DNA TGTGCCAGCAGCCAACCGGGAGACACAGATACGCAGTATTTT.

This chain connects TRBV29-1 to TRBJ1-1, with 10 bases lining up with TRBD1. J was trimmed by 7 bases and V by 7 bases; bases with no gene match: 12. CDR1 and CDR2 from the germline V gene are SQVTM and ANQGSEA. This CDR3 contains 14 residues. The CDR3 nucleotides read TGCAGCGCCACGAGACAGGGGGCGTCGGTTGAAGCTTTCTTT. Protein sequence: CSATRQGASVEAFF.

V usage is TRBV24-1 and J usage is TRBJ2-5, with a weak D call TRBD1 (5 bases). The V gene's germline CDR1 is KGHDR and CDR2 SFDVKD. The CDR3 sequence is 18 residues long. Between the trimmed V and J ends, which lost 5 bases and 5 bases, there was a span of 26 bases. CDR3 region: CATSGVTGPATTVETQYF. The CDR3 coding sequence is TGTGCCACCAGTGGCGTAACAGGTCCAGCGACCACGGTGGAGACCCAGTACTTC.

The chain is built from TRBV28 and TRBJ2-7; D possibly corresponds to TRBD1 (5 bases). Trimming removed 4 bases at V and 0 bases at J, with 16 bases between. CDR1 and CDR2 (germline): MDHEN, SYDVKM. The CDR3 covers 16 residues. CDR3 bases: TGTGCCAGCAGTTCCCCCGGTGGACAAACCTCCTACGAGCAGTACTTC. The encoded protein is CASSSPGGQTSYEQYF.

This chain links TRBV7-9 with TRBJ2-5; 7 nucleotides match TRBD2. This CDR3 is built from 15 residues. The V segment lost 2 bases and the J segment 5 bases; nucleotides outside the gene matches: 8. CDR1 and CDR2 from the germline V gene are SEHNR and FQNEAQ (reference sequence). This CDR3 is CASSLRGRGGETQYF. The CDR3 DNA reads as TGTGCCAGCAGCTTACGCGGGAGAGGTGGCGAGACCCAGTACTTC.

This chain links TRBV7-9 with TRBJ2-5; 9 bases line up with TRBD2. The V gene end was trimmed by 6 bases and the J gene end by 5 bases; junction bases not matched to a gene: 7. The CDR3 is 14 residues long. The germline V gene has CDR1 SEHNR and CDR2 FQNEAQ (reference sequence). The CDR3 spells CASSPGTSPETQYF. As DNA, the CDR3 is TGTGCCAGCAGTCCCGGGACTAGCCCGGAGACCCAGTACTTC.

Only one count was recorded for this clone. This chain connects TRBV28 to TRBJ1-1, with D possibly being TRBD1 (5 bases). Germline assignment: CDR1 MDHEN and CDR2 SYDVKM. The CDR3 contains 15 residues. The V end lost 3 bases, the J end lost 4 bases, and 15 bases lay between the germline ends. The CDR3 region is CASSFQRREGTEAFF. The CDR3 region has the DNA TGTGCCAGCAGTTTTCAGCGCAGGGAGGGCACTGAAGCTTTCTTT. Combining the CDR3 with reference TRBV28 and TRBJ1-1 gives the whole variable domain DVKVTQSSRYLVKRTGEKVFLECVQDMDHENMFWYRQDPGLGLRLIYFSYDVKMKEKGDIPEGYSVSREKKERFSLILESASTNQTSMYLCASSFQRREGTEAFFGQGTRLTVV.

V is TRBV10-3 and J is TRBJ1-6; tentative D call: TRBD1 (6 bases). Between the trimmed V and J ends, which lost 3 bases and 11 bases, there was a span of 11 bases. This CDR3 has 13 residues. Germline V gene sequence: CDR1 ENHRY, CDR2 SYGVKD. The CDR3 DNA sequence: TGTGCCATCAGTGACAAGGGGGGGACACCCCTCCACTTT. It yields the protein CAISDKGGTPLHF.

This clone has just a few counts. The V gene is TRBV6-2 or TRBV6-3, the J gene TRBJ1-5; tentatively, D is TRBD1 (5 bases). This CDR3 has 14 residues. Trimming pared 4 bases from V and 11 bases from J, leaving 18 bases between. CDR1 is MNHEY and CDR2 is SVGEGT in the germline V gene. Here the CDR3 DNA reads TGTGCCAGCAGTTTGCCCGACAGCCTCCGCACCCAGCATTTT. Translating gives CASSLPDSLRTQHF.

The chain recombines TRBV3-1 (or the pseudogene TRBV3-2) with TRBJ2-7, with 10 bases identical to TRBD2. Germline CDR1 and CDR2: LGHDT and YNNKEL (reference sequence). This CDR3 has 17 amino acids. The ends lost 3 bases at V and 5 bases at J; junction bases unmatched: 13. CDR3 DNA sequence: TGTGCCAGCAGCCAGGCGGCTAGCGGGAGCTTTCCCCACGAGCAGTACTTC. It translates to CASSQAASGSFPHEQYF.

This clone appeared many times. V and J are TRBV10-3 and TRBJ1-2; 9 nucleotides match TRBD1. Germline trimming cut 8 bases from V and 4 bases from J; bases unmatched to any gene: 5. The germline V gene encodes CDR1 ENHRY and CDR2 SYGVKD. The CDR3 spans 13 residues. CDR3 sequence: CAIGGQGAYGYTF. CDR3 coding DNA: TGTGCCATCGGGGGACAGGGTGCCTATGGCTACACCTTC.

The chain couples TRBV19 to TRBJ2-1, with 8 nucleotides matching TRBD2. The CDR3 has 15 residues. From germline, CDR1 is LNHDA and CDR2 SQIVND (reference sequence). V trimming: 7 bases; J trimming: 3 bases; junction bases outside the gene matches: 8. CDR3 in DNA: TGTGCCAGTACCACAGGTACTAGCGGCTACAATGAGCAGTTCTTC. Its translation is CASTTGTSGYNEQFF.

The chain combines TRBV9 with TRBJ1-3, with D perhaps TRBD1 (6 bases). The CDR3 loop spans 16 amino acids. V lost 0 bases and J lost 0, with 10 bases in between. Germline V lookup: CDR1 SGDLS, CDR2 YYNGEE. CDR3 sequence: CASSVVGGGSGNTIYF. The CDR3, as DNA: TGTGCCAGCAGCGTAGTAGGGGGGGGCTCTGGAAACACCATATATTTT.

The chain joins TRBV4-2 to TRBJ2-1, with TRBD2 matching 11 bases. Losses at the gene ends were 4 bases for V and 7 bases for J; bases not matched to a gene: 12. Germline V gene lookup returns CDR1 LGHNA and CDR2 YNFKEQ. The CDR3 spans 17 residues. CDR3 amino acids: CASSLRGTSGSGNEQFF. DNA of the CDR3: TGTGCCAGCAGCCTCCGGGGAACTAGCGGGAGTGGTAATGAGCAGTTCTTC.

This chain links TRBV28 with TRBJ1-1; 8 nucleotides line up with TRBD1. V shed 8 bases, J shed 0 bases, and the junction held 5 bases outside the gene matches. The CDR3 is 14 amino acids. Germline CDR1 and CDR2: MDHEN and SYDVKM. CDR3 DNA sequence: TGTGCCAGCCCGGGGACAGGTTTGAACACTGAAGCTTTCTTT. This gives the protein CASPGTGLNTEAFF.